What follows describes a single T cell receptor (beta chain). Germline V gene lookup returns CDR1 DFQATT and CDR2 SNEGSKA (reference sequence). The CDR3 is 14 residues long. Alongside a J-beta primer mix, a sample-barcoded 5' primer served in a second PCR lasting about 7 to 11 cycles. One entry per CDR3 protein, called by TCRdb with MiXCR from the 5' RACE reads. The sample yields 550,000 to 750,000 distinct CDR3 sequences, around a fifth seen once. This entry comes from a study of blood T cells in healthy people across ages. The TCR originated in a man in his 70s in good health. Material for sequencing was blood. The chain has TRBV20-1 and TRBJ2-5; the match to TRBD2 covers 7 bases. The J call could be wrong; TRBJ2-1 is a better fit for the DNA end. CDR3 in amino acids: CSAKPTSAYNEQFF. The CDR3 DNA reads TGCAGCGCCAAACCCACTAGCGCCTACAATGAGCAGTTCTTC.